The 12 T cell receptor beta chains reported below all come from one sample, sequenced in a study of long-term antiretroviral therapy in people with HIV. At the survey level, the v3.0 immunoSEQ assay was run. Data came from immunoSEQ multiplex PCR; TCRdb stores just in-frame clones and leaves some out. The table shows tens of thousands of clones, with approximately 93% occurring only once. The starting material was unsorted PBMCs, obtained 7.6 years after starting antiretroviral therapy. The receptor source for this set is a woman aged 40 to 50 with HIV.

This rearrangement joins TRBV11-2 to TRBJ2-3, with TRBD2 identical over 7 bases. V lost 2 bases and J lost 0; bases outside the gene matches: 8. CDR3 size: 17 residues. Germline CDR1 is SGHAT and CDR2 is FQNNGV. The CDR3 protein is CASSLSPLGGSTDTQYF. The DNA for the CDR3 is TGTGCCAGCAGCTTATCCCCGTTGGGGGGGAGCACAGATACGCAGTATTTT.

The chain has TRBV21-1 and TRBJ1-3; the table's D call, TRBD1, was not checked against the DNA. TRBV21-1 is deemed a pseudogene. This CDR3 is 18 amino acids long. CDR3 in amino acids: CASSKEAGPDFSGNTIYF. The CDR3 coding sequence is TGTGCCAGCAGCAAAGAGGCAGGGCCTGACTTCTCTGGAAACACCATATATTTT.

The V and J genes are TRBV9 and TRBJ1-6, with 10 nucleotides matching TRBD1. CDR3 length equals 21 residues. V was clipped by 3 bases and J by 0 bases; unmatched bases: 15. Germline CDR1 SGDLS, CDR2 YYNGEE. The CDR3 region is CASSDPPTGTGANSYNSPLHF. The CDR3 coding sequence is TGTGCCAGCAGCGACCCGCCCACCGGGACAGGGGCCAACTCCTATAATTCACCCCTCCACTTT.

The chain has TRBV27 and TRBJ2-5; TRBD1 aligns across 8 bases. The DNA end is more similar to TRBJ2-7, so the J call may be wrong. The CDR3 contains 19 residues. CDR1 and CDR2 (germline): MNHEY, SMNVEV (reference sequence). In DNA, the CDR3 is TGTGCCAGCAGATTCGGCGAAGGGACAGGAGATTTTTACTCCTACGAGCAGTACTTC. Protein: CASRFGEGTGDFYSYEQYF.

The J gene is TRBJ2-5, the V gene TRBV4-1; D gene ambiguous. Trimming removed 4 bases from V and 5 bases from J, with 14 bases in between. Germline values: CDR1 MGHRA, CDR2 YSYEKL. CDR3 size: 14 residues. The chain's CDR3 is CASSPVGPGETQYF. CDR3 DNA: TGCGCCAGCAGCCCCGTAGGCCCCGGGGAGACCCAGTACTTC.

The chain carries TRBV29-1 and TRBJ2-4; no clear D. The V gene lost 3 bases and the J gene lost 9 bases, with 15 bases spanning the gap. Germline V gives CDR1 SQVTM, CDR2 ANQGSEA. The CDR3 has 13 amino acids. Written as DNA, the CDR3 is TGCAGCGTTGAGTCATGGTCCGACCGCATTCAGTACTTC. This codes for CSVESWSDRIQYF.

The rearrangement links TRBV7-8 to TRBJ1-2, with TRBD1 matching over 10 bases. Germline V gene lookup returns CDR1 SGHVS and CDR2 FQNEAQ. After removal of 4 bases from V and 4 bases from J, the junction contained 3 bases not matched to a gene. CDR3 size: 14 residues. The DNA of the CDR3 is TGTGCCAGCAGCTCCTGGACAGGGGGCTATGGCTACACCTTC. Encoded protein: CASSSWTGGYGYTF.

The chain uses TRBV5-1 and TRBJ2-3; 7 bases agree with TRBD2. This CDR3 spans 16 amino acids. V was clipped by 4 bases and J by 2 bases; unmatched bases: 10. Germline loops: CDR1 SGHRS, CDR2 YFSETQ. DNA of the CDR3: TGCGCCAGCAGCCGCGCGTCTAGCGGATCCACAGATACGCAGTATTTT. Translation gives CASSRASSGSTDTQYF.

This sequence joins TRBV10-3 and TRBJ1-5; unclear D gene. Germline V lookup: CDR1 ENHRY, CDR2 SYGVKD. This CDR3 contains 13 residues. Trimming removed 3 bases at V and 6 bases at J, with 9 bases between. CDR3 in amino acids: CAISDDLFQPQHF. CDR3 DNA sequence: TGTGCCATCAGTGATGATTTATTTCAGCCCCAGCATTTT.

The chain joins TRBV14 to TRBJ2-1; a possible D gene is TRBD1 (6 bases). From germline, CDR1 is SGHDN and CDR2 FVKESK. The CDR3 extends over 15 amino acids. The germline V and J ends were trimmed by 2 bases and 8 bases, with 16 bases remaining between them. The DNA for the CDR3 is TGTGCCAGCAGCCAACGCGGTAGGGGGATATATGAGCAGTTCTTC. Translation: CASSQRGRGIYEQFF. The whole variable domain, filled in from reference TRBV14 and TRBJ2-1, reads EAGVTQFPSHSVIEKGQTVTLRCDPISGHDNLYWYRRVMGKEIKFLLHFVKESKQDESGMPNNRFLAERTGGTYSTLKVQPAELEDSGVYFCASSQRGRGIYEQFFGPGTRLTVL.

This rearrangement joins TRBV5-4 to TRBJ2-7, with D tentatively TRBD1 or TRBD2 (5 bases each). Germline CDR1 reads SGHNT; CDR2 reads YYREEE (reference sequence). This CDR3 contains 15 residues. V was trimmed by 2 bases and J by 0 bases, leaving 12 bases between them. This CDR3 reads CASSLDSGASYEQYF. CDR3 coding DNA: TGTGCCAGCAGCTTAGACTCCGGGGCCTCCTACGAGCAGTACTTC.

CDR3: CASHRVDTGELFF. Written as DNA, the CDR3 is TGTGCCAGTCACAGGGTAGACACCGGGGAGCTGTTTTTT. This chain uses TRBV28 with TRBJ2-2; TRBD1 is a possible D gene (6 bases). The germline CDR1 and CDR2 sequences are MDHEN and SYDVKM. The CDR3 contains 13 residues. The V end lost 9 bases, the J end lost 3 bases, and 11 bases lay between the germline ends.